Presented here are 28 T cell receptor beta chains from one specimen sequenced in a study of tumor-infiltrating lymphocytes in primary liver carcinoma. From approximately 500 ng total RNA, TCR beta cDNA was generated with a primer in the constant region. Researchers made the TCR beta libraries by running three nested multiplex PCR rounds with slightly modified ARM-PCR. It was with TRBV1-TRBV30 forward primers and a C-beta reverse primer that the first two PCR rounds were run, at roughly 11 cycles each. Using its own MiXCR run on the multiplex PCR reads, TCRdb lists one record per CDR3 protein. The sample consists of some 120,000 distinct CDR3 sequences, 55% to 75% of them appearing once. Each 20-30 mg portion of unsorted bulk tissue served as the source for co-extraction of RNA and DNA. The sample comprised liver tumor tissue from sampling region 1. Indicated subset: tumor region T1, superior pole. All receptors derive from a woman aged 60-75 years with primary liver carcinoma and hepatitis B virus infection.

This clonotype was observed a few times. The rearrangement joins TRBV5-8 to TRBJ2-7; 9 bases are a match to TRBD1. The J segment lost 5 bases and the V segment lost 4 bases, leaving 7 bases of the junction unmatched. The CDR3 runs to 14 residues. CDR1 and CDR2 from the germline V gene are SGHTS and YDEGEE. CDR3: CASSQQGAKNEQYF. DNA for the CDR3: TGTGCCAGCAGCCAACAGGGGGCAAAGAACGAGCAGTACTTC.

CDR3 amino acids: CGSSLGTGTQYF. The CDR3 DNA reads TGTGGCAGTAGCTTAGGAACCGGGACCCAGTACTTC. The rearrangement links TRBV11-3 to TRBJ2-5; D gene ambiguous. The CDR3 covers 12 residues. CDR1 and CDR2 (germline): SGHNT, YENEEA.

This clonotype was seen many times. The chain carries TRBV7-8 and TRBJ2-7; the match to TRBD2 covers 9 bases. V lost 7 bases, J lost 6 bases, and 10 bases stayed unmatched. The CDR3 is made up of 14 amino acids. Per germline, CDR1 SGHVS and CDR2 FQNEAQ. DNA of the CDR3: TGTGCCAGCAACCTGCGGGGGGGGGACGGCGAGCAGTACTTC. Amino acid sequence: CASNLRGGDGEQYF.

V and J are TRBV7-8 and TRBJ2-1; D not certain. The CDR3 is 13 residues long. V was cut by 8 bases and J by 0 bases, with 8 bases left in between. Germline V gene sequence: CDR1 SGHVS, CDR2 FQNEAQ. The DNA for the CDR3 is TGTGCCAGCTTCTTAAGCTCCTACAATGAGCAGTTCTTC. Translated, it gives CASFLSSYNEQFF.

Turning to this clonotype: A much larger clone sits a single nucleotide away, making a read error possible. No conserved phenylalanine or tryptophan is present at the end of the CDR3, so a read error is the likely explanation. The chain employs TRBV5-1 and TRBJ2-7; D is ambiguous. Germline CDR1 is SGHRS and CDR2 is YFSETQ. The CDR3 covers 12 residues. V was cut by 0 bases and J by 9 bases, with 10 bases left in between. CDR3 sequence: CASSLEGLRQYY. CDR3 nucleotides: TGCGCCAGCAGCTTGGAGGGCCTACGGCAGTACTAC.

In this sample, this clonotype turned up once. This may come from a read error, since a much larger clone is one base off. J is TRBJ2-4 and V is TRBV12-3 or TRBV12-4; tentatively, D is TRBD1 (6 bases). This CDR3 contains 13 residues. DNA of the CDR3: TGTGCCAGCACCGCACAGGGATGGGGCATTCGGTACTTC. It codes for CASTAQGWGIRYF.

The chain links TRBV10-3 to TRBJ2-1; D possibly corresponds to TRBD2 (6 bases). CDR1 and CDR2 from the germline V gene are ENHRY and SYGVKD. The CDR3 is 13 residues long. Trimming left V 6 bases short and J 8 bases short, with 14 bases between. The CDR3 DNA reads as TGTGCCATCAGGTCGGAGGGAGTGGATGAGCAGTTCTTC. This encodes CAIRSEGVDEQFF.

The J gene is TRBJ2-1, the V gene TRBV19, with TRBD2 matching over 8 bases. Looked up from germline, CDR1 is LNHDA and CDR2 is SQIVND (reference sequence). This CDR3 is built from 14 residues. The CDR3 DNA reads TGTGCGAGTTCGGGGCGGGAGGTCTACAATGAGCAGTTCTTC. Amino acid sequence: CASSGREVYNEQFF.

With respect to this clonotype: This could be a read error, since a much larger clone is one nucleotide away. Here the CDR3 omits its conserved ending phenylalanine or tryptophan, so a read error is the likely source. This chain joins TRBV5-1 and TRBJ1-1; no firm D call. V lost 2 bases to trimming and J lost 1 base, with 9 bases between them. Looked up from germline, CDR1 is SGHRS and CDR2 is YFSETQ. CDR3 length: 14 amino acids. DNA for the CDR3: TGCGCCAGCAGCTTTACGGACCCGAACACTGAAGCTTTCTAT. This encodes CASSFTDPNTEAFY.

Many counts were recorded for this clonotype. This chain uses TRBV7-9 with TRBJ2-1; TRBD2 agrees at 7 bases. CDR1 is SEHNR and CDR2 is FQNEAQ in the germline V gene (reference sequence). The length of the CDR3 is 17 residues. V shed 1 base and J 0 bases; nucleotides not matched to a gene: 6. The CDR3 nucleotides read TGTGCCAGCAGCTTAGGTGGGCGCGGGAGCTCCTACAATGAGCAGTTCTTC. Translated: CASSLGGRGSSYNEQFF.

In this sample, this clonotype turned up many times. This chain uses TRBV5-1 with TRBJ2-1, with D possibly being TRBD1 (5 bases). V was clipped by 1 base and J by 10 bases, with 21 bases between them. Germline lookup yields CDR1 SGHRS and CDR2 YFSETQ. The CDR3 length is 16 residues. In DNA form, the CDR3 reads TGCGCCAGCAGCTTGTCCACGACATTTAGGGGTAACGAGCAGTTCTTC. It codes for CASSLSTTFRGNEQFF.

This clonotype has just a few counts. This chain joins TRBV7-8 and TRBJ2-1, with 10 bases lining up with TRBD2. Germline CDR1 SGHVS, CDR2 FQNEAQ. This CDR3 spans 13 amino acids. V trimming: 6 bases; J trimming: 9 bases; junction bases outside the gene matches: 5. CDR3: CASSSRLAGEQFF. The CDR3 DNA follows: TGTGCCAGCAGTTCCCGACTAGCGGGTGAGCAGTTCTTC. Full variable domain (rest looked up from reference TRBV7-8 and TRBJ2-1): GAGVSQSPRYKVAKRGQDVALRCDPISGHVSLFWYQQALGQGPEFLTYFQNEAQLDKSGLPSDRFFAERPEGSVSTLKIQRTQQEDSAVYLCASSSRLAGEQFFGPGTRLTVL.

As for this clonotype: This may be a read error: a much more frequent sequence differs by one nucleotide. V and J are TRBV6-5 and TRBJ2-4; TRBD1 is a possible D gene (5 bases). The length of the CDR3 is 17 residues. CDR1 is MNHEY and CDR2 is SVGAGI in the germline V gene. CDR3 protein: CTSSYSQGLGAKNIQYF. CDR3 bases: TGTACCAGCAGTTACTCCCAGGGTTTAGGAGCCAAAAACATTCAGTACTTC.

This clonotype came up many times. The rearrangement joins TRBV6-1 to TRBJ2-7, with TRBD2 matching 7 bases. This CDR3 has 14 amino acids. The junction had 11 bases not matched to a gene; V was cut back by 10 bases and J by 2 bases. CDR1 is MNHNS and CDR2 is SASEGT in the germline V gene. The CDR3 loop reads CATGQAGRPYEQYF. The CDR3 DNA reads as TGTGCCACCGGCCAAGCGGGACGGCCCTACGAGCAGTACTTC.

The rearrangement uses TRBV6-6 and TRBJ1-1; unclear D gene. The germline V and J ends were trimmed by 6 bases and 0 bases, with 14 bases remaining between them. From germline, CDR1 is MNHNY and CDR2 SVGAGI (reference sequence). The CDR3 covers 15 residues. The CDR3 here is CASSNAGNMNTEAFF. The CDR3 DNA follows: TGTGCCAGCAGCAACGCGGGGAACATGAACACTGAAGCTTTCTTT.

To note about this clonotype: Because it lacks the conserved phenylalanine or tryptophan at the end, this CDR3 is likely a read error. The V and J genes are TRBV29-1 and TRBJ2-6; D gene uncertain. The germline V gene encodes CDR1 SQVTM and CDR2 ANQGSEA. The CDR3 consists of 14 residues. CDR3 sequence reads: CSAEDYSGANVLTL. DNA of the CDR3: TGCAGCGCTGAAGATTACTCTGGGGCCAACGTCCTGACTTTA.

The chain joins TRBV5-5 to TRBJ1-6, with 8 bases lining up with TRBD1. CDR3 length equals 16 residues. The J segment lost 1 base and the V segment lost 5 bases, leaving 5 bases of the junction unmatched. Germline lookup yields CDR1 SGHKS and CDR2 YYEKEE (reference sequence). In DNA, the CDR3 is TGTGCCAGCAGGGACACAGGGGGGTCCTATAATTCACCCCTCCACTTT. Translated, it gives CASRDTGGSYNSPLHF.

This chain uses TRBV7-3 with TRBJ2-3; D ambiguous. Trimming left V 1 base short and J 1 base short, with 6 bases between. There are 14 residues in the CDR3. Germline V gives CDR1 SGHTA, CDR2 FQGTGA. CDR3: CASSLNRGTDTQYF. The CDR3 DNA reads TGTGCCAGCAGCTTAAATCGGGGCACAGATACGCAGTATTTT.

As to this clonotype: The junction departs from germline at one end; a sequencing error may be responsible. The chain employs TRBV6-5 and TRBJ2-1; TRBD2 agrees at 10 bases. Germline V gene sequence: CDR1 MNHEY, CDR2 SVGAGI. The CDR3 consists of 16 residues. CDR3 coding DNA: TGTGTCAGCAGTCCCGCTAGCGGGAGAGGGCCCAGTGAGCAGTTCTTC. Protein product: CVSSPASGRGPSEQFF.

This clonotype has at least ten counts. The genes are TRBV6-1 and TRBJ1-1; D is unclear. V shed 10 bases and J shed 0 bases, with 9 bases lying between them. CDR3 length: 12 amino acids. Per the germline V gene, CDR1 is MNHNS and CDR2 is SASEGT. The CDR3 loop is CATQKVNTEAFF. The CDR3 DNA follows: TGTGCCACACAGAAGGTGAACACTGAAGCTTTCTTT.

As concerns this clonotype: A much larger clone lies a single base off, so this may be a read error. CDR3 nucleotides: TGTGCCAGCAGTCCATCCCAGGTTACCGGAAACACCAAATATTTT. Translation: CASSPSQVTGNTKYF. This sequence joins TRBV6-6 and TRBJ1-3; D unresolved. Germline CDR1 is MNHNY and CDR2 is SVGAGI (reference sequence). The CDR3 length is 15 residues.

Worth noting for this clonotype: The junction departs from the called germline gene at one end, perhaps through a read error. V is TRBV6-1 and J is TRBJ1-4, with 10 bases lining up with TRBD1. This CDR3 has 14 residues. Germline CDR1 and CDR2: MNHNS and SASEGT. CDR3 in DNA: TGTGCCAGCATCAGGGACAGGGGAAATGAAAAACTGTCTTTT. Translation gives CASIRDRGNEKLSF.

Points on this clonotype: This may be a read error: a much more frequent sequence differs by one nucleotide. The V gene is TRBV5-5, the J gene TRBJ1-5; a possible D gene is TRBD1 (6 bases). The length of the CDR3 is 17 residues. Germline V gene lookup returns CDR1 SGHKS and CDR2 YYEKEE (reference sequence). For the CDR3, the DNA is TGTGCCAGCAGCTTGGCCGGGGGGGGCCGAAGCAATCAGTCCCAGCATTTT. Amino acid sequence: CASSLAGGGRSNQSQHF.

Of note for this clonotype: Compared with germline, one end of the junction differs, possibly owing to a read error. The CDR3 region has the DNA TGTGCCAGCAGTTTAGTCGGGTTGAATTCACCCCTCCGCTTT. Translating gives CASSLVGLNSPLRF. V usage is TRBV28 and J usage is TRBJ1-6; D call uncertain. Germline values: CDR1 MDHEN, CDR2 SYDVKM. The length of the CDR3 is 14 residues.

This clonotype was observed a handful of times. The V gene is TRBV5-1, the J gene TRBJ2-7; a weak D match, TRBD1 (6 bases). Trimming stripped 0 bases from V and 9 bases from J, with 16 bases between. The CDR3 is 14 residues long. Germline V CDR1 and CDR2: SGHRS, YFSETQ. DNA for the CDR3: TGCGCCAGCAGCTTGGCCCAGGGGTCTTCCGTGCAGTACTTC. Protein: CASSLAQGSSVQYF.

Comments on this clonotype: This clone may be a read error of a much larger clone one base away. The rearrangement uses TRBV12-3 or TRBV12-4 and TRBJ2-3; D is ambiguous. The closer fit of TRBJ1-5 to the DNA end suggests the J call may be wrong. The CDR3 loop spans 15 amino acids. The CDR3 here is CASSHSLLIADTQHF. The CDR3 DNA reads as TGTGCCAGCAGTCACTCGCTCCTGATTGCAGATACGCAGCATTTT.

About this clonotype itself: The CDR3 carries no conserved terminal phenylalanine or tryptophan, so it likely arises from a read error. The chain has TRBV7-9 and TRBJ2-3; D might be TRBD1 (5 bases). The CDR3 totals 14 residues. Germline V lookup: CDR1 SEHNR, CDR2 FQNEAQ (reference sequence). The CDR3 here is CASSQGLSIDTQYL. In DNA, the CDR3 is TGTGCCAGCAGCCAGGGCCTTAGCATAGATACGCAGTATTTG.

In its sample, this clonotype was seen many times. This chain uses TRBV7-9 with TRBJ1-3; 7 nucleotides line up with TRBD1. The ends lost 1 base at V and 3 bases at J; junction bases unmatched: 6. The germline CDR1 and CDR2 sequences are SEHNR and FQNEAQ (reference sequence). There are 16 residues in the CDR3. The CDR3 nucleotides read TGTGCCAGCAGCTTAGACAGGGGTGGACTTGGAAACACCATATATTTT. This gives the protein CASSLDRGGLGNTIYF.